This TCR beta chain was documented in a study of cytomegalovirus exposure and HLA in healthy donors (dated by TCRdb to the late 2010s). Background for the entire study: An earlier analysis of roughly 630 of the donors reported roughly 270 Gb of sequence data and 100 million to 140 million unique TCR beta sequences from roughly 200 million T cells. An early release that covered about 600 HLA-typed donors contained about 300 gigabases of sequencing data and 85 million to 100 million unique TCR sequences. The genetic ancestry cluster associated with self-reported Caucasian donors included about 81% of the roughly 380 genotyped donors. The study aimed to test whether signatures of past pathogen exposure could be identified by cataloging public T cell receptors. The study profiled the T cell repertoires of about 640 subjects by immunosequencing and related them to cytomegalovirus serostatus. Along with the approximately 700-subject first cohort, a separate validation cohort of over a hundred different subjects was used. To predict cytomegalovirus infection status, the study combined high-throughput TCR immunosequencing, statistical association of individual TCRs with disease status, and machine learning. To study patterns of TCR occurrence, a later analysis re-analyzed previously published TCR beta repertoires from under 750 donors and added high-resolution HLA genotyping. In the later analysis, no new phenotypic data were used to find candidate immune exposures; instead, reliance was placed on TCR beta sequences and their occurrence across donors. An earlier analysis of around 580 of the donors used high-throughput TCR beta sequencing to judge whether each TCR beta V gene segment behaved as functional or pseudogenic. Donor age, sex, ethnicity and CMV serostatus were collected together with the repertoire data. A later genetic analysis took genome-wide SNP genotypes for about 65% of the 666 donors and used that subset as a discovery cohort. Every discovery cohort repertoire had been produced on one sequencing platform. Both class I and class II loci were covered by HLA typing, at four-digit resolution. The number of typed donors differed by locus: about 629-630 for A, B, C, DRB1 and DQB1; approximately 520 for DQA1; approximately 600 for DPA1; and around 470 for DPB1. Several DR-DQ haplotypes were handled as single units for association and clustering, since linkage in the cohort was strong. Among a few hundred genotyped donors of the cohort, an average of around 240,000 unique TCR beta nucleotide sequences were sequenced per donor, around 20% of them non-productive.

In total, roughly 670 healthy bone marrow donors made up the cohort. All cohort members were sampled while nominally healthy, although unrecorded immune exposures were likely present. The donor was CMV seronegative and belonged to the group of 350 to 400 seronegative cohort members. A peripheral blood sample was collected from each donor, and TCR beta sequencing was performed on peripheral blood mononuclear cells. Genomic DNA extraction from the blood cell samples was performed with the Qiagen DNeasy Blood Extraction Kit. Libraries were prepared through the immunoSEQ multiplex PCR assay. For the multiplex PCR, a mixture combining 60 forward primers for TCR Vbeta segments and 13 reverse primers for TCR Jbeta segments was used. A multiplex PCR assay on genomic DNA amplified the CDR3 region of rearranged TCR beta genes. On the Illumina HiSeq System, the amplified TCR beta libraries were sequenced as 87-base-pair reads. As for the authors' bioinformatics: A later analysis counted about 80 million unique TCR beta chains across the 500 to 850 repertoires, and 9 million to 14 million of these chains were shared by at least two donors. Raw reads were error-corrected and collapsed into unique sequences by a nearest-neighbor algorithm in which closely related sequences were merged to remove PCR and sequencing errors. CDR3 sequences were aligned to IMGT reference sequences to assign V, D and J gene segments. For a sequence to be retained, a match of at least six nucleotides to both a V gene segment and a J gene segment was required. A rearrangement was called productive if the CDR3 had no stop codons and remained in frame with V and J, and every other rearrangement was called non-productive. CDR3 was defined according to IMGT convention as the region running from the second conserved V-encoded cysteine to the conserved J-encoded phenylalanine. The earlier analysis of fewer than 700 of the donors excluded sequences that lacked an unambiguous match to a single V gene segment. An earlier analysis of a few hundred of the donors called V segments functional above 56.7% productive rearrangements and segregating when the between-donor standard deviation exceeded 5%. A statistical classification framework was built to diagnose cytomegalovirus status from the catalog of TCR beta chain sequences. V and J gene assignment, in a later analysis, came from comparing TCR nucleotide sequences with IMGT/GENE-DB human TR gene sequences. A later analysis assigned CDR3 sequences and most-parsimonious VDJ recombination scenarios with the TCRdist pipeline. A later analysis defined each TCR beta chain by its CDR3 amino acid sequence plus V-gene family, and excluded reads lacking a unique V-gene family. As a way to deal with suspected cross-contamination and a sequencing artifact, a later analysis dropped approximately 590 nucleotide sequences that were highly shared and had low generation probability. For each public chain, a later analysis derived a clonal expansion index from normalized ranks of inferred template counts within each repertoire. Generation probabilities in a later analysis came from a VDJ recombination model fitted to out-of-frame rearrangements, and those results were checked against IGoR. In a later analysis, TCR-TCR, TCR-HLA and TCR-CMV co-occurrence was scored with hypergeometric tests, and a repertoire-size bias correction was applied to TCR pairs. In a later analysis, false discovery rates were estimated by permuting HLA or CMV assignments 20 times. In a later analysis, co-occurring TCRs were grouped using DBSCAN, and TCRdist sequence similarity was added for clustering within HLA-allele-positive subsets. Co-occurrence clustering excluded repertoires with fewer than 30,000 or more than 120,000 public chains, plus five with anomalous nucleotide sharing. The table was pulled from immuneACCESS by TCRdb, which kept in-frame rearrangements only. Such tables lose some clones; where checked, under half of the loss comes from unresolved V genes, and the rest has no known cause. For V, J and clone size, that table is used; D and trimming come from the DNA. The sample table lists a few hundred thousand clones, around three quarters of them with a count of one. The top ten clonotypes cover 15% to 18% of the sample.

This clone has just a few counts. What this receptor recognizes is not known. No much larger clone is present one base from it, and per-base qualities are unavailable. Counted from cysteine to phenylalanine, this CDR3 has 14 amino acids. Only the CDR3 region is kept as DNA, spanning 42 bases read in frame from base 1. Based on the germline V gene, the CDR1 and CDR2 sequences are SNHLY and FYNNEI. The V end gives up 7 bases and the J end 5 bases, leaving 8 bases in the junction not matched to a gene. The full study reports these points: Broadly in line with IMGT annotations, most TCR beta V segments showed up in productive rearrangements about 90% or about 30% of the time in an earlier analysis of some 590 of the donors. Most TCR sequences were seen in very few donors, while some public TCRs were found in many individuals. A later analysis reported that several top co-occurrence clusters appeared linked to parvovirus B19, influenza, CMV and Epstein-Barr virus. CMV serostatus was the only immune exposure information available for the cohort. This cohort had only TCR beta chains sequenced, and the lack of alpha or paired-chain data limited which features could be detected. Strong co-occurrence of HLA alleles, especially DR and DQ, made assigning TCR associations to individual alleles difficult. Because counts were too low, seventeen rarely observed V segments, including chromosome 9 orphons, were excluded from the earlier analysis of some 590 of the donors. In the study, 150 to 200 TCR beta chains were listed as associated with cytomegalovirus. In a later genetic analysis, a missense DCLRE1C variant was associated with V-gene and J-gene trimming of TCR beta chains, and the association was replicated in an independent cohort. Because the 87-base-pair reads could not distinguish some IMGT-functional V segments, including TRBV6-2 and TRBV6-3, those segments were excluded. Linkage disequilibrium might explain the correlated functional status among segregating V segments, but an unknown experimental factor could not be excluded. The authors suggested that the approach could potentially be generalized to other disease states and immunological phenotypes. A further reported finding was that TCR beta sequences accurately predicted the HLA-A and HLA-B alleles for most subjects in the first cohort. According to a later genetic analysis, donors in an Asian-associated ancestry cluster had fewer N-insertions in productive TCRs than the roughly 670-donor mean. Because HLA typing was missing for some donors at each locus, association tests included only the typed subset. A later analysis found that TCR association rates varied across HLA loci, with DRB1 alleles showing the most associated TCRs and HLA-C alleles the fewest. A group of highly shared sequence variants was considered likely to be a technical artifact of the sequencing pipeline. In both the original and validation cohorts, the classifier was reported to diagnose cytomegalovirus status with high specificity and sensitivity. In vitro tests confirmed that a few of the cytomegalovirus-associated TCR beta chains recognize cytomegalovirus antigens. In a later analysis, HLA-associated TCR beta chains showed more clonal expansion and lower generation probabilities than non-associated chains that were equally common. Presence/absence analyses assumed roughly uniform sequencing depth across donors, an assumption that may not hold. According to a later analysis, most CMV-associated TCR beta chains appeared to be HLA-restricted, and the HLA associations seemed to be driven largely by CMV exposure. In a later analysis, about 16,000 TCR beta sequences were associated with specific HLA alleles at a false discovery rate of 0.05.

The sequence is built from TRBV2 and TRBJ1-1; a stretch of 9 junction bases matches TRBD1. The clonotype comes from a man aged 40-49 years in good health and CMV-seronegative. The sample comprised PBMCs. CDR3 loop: CASILQGAGTEAFF. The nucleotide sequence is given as TGTGCCAGCATTCTACAGGGGGCAGGGACTGAAGCTTTCTTT.